The clone carrying this T cell receptor beta chain appeared many times. Antigen specificity is unknown. This CDR3 contains 18 residues. V lost 8 bases to trimming and J lost 0 bases; unmatched junction nucleotides: 13. Per germline, CDR1 LNHDA and CDR2 SQIVND (reference sequence). These data belong to a study of T cells in Graves' hyperthyroidism and ophthalmopathy. Study-level results: Ophthalmopathy, which appeared later, was predicted by the model a median about 5.9 months before onset. Within blood appeared most thyroid clonotypes that had expanded above 0.001.

From RNA transcripts, TCR beta CDR3 regions were amplified. The HTBI primer set served for first-round RT-PCR of the TCR CDR3. TCRdb re-analysed the multiplex PCR reads in MiXCR, keeping a single row per CDR3 protein. This table holds about 410,000 distinct CDR3 sequences, around 13% found once. The clonotype was recovered from a woman aged 25 to 39 with Graves' ophthalmopathy. The sequenced sample consisted of blood. The V gene is TRBV19, the J gene TRBJ2-2; 9 bases match TRBD2. CDR3 DNA: TGTGCCAGTCGTAGGTCGTCAGCGGGGGGTTCGAACACCGGGGAGCTGTTTTTT. It specifies CASRRSSAGGSNTGELFF.